The text below deals with one TCR beta chain. This sample stems from a study of blood T cell repertoires in COVID-19. The wider study: Collection of acute and convalescent COVID-19 samples took place in the United States, Italy and Spain. Sample material is recorded as cDNA or gDNA derived from T cells, B-cell-depleted T cells, or PBMCs.

How the authors handled the data: How many nucleated cells were present was estimated from reference gene primer amplification. Clones were sequenced by immunoSEQ multiplex PCR, and TCRdb holds only the in-frame ones, with some missing. That table furnishes V, J and clone size, whereas the DNA furnished D and trimming. The sample lists under 250,000 clones; 83% were seen once. Sequenced input: peripheral blood. This receptor was identified in a human donor in a cohort sampled during active COVID-19.

CDR3 sequence (DNA): TGTGCCAGCAGTTACCCTGACAGGGACGCCGAGCAGTACTTC. Its translation is CASSYPDRDAEQYF. J is TRBJ2-7 and V is TRBV6-6; 7 positions match TRBD1. This CDR3 contains 14 residues. From germline, CDR1 is MNHNY and CDR2 SVGAGI (reference sequence). The J segment lost 6 bases and the V segment lost 2 bases, leaving 7 bases of the junction unmatched.